This TCR beta chain appears in the sequencing data of a study of Tregs in tolerant kidney transplant recipients. Germline values: CDR1 SGDLS, CDR2 YYNGEE. There are 14 residues in the CDR3. V was trimmed by 4 bases and J by 3 bases, leaving 12 bases between them. Assay: immunoSEQ multiplex PCR; the TCRdb copy retains only in-frame clones and omits some. The sample records tens of thousands of clones, around 84% being singletons. Input material: CD4+ T cells from blood. The receptor was isolated from a human donor in good health. The chain recombines TRBV9 with TRBJ2-3; a possible D gene is TRBD1 (6 bases). In DNA, the CDR3 is TGTGCCAGCAGCTTAGGACAGAGGACAGATACGCAGTATTTT. This gives the protein CASSLGQRTDTQYF. Based on the CDR3 plus reference TRBV9 and TRBJ2-3, the full variable domain is DSGVTQTPKHLITATGQRVTLRCSPRSGDLSVYWYQQSLDQGLQFLIQYYNGEERAKGNILERFSAQQFPDLHSELNLSSLELGDSALYFCASSLGQRTDTQYFGPGTRLTVL.